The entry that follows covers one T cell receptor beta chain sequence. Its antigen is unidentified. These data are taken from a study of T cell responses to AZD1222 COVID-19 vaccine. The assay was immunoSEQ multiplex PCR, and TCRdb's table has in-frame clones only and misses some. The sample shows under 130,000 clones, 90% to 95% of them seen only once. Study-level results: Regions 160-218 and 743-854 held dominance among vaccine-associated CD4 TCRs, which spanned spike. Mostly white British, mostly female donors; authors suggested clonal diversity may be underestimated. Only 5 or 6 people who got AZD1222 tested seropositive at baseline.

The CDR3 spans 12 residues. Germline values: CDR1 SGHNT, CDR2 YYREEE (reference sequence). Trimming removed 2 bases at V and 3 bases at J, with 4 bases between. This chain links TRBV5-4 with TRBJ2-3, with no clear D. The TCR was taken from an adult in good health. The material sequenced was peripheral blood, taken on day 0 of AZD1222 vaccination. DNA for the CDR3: TGTGCCAGCAGCTTTAGGACAGATACGCAGTATTTT. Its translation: CASSFRTDTQYF.